This passage covers 5 T cell receptor beta chains from one sample sequenced in a study of blood T cell repertoires in COVID-19. Assay: immunoSEQ multiplex PCR; the TCRdb copy retains only in-frame clones and omits some. The profile shows a few hundred thousand clones, over 75% of them singletons. Source material: peripheral blood. These receptors were collected from a man aged 18-30 years with active or convalescent COVID-19.

The genes are TRBV6-2 or TRBV6-3 and TRBJ1-1; 8 bases map to TRBD1. Per germline, CDR1 MNHEY and CDR2 SVGEGT. The CDR3 length is 16 residues. V lost 0 bases to trimming and J lost 5 bases; unmatched junction nucleotides: 8. The CDR3 DNA follows: TGTGCCAGCAGTTACTCAAGGACAGGGAGGGAGACTGAAGCTTTCTTT. Its protein product is CASSYSRTGRETEAFF.

The rearrangement joins TRBV27 to TRBJ1-2; 7 nucleotides agree with TRBD1. CDR3 length: 14 residues. J gave up 6 bases and V 2 bases, and 6 bases lay outside the gene matches. CDR1 and CDR2 (germline): MNHEY, SMNVEV (reference sequence). This CDR3 is CASSLNRGENGYTF. CDR3 in DNA: TGTGCCAGCAGTTTAAACAGGGGTGAGAATGGCTACACCTTC.

This chain connects TRBV19 to TRBJ1-1; D uncertain. Per germline, CDR1 LNHDA and CDR2 SQIVND (reference sequence). The CDR3 is 14 residues long. Trimming took 7 bases from V and 0 from J, leaving 12 bases between them. In DNA form, the CDR3 reads TGTGCCAGTATTGGGCGGAGGATGAACACTGAAGCTTTCTTT. It specifies CASIGRRMNTEAFF.

The genes are TRBV5-6 and TRBJ1-3, with TRBD1 identical over 9 bases. The CDR3 runs to 17 residues. The J segment lost 0 bases and the V segment lost 4 bases, leaving 8 bases of the junction unmatched. Germline assignment: CDR1 SGHDT and CDR2 YYEEEE. This chain's CDR3 is CASSAGQGLYSGNTIYF. The DNA for the CDR3 is TGTGCCAGCAGCGCCGGACAGGGGCTATACTCTGGAAACACCATATATTTT. The full variable domain, with the rest looked up from reference TRBV5-6 and TRBJ1-3, is DAGVTQSPTHLIKTRGQQVTLRCSPKSGHDTVSWYQQALGQGPQFIFQYYEEEERQRGNFPDRFSGHQFPNYSSELNVNALLLGDSALYLCASSAGQGLYSGNTIYFGEGSWLTVV.

This chain links TRBV21-1 with TRBJ1-5; TRBD1 is taken as the D call from the table, unchecked against the DNA. TRBV21-1 is classified as a pseudogene. CDR3 length: 15 amino acids. CDR3 residues: CASSNSPPQGTPQHF. The CDR3 nucleotides are TGTGCCAGCAGCAATTCGCCGCCCCAGGGGACGCCCCAGCATTTT.